This TCR beta chain came from a study of early T cells in non-severe SARS-CoV-2 infection. Study-wide results and limits: Private and CD4 specificities were missed by VDJdb matching, which favored anti-spike CD8 responses.

In this sample, this clonotype turned up a few times. Its cognate antigen is unknown. Trimming removed 1 base at V and 0 bases at J, with 5 bases between. Looked up from germline, CDR1 is SGHNT and CDR2 is YENEEA. The CDR3 sequence is 14 residues long. Unique molecular identifiers (one per individual cDNA molecule) were attached. MiXCR, applied by TCRdb to the 5' RACE reads, yields one record per CDR3 protein. The sample has around 81,000 distinct CDR3 sequences; 14% are singletons. The clonotype originates from an adult who was a healthcare worker with PCR-confirmed SARS-CoV-2 infection or an uninfected control (not recorded which). The sequencing input was whole blood. The V and J genes are TRBV11-3 and TRBJ2-3; the D is unclear. In nucleotides, the CDR3 is TGTGCCAGCAGCTTAGGCAGAAGCACAGATACGCAGTATTTT. It specifies CASSLGRSTDTQYF.